The text below deals with one T cell receptor beta chain. Its antigen is still unknown. Regions amplified from RNA transcripts were the TCR beta CDR3 regions. HTBI primers were the set used in a first-round RT-PCR of the TCR CDR3. TCRdb recomputed calls from the multiplex PCR reads with MiXCR, one row per CDR3 protein. The repertoire holds roughly 250,000 distinct CDR3 sequences, with 16% as singletons. CDR1 is LGHNA and CDR2 is YNFKEQ in the germline V gene. After removal of 4 bases from V and 0 bases from J, the junction contained 4 bases not matched to a gene. The CDR3 is made up of 16 amino acids. The sample is drawn from a study of T cells in Graves' hyperthyroidism and ophthalmopathy. Overall study findings and caveats: Clonotypes that were expanded in thyroid above 0.001 mostly appeared in blood too.

This TCR derives from a woman aged 18 to 35 with Graves' ophthalmopathy. The material sequenced was blood. The chain links TRBV4-2 to TRBJ1-4, with 8 bases matching TRBD1. CDR3 loop: CASSPGQGTTNEKLFF. DNA for the CDR3: TGTGCCAGCAGCCCAGGACAGGGAACAACTAATGAAAAACTGTTTTTT.